Shown below are 8 T cell receptor beta chains from a single sample sequenced in a study of human CD8 memory T cell subsets. UMI-labeled 5' RACE was used, and it produced the TCR beta libraries. TCRdb re-called the 5' RACE reads and shows each CDR3 protein once, DNA omitted. The sample data list around 7,500 distinct CDR3 sequences. Specimen: CD8+ T cells from PBMCs. These receptors all come from a human donor in good health.

According to its frequency, this clonotype is medium-sized (0.01 to 0.1%). The chain employs TRBV20-1 and TRBJ1-1; TCRdb designates TRBD1, a call that cannot be tested without DNA. This CDR3 is built from 14 residues. In germline, CDR1 is DFQATT, CDR2 SNEGSKA (reference sequence). The CDR3 region is CSAMGDSRGTEAFF.

The J gene is TRBJ2-7, the V gene TRBV5-1; the D call of TRBD1 rests on TCRdb alone, since no DNA is present to check it. This CDR3 has 16 residues. Germline V CDR1 and CDR2: SGHRS, YFSETQ. The CDR3 spells CASSLWGQGMSGEQYF.

The chain couples TRBV29-1 to TRBJ1-2; there is no DNA to check the TCRdb D call of TRBD1. This CDR3 spans 13 amino acids. Germline CDR1 SQVTM, CDR2 ANQGSEA. The CDR3 reads CSVKGGANYGYTF. The entire variable domain, with the rest obtained from reference TRBV29-1 and TRBJ1-2, is as follows: SAVISQKPSRDICQRGTSLTIQCQVDSQVTMMFWYRQQPGQSLTLIATANQGSEATYESGFVIDKFPISRPNLTFSTLTVSNMSPEDSSIYLCSVKGGANYGYTFGSGTRLTVV.

J is TRBJ1-1 and V is TRBV28; the D gene TCRdb calls, TRBD1, cannot be checked with no DNA. CDR3 length: 12 residues. Germline assignment: CDR1 MDHEN and CDR2 SYDVKM. The chain's CDR3 is CASSRYRGAAFF.

The chain links TRBV20-1 to TRBJ2-2; TCRdb returns TRBD1, unconfirmable since there is no DNA. The CDR3 is 16 amino acids. Germline V gene lookup returns CDR1 DFQATT and CDR2 SNEGSKA (reference sequence). The chain's CDR3 is CSARDSAGGDTGELFF.

The V call is TRBV2, the J call TRBJ1-1; TCRdb lists TRBD1, though no DNA is available to test this call. This CDR3 has 11 residues. Looked up from germline, CDR1 is SNHLY and CDR2 is FYNNEI. The CDR3 sequence: CASRENTEAFF.

V usage is TRBV3-1 and J usage is TRBJ1-1; TCRdb names TRBD1, which stays unverified in the absence of DNA. The CDR3 loop spans 14 amino acids. Per the germline V gene, CDR1 is LGHDT and CDR2 is YNNKEL (reference sequence). Here the CDR3 reads CASSQRDSNTEAFF. The entire variable domain, with the rest obtained from reference TRBV3-1 and TRBJ1-1, is as follows: DTAVSQTPKYLVTQMGNDKSIKCEQNLGHDTMYWYKQDSKKFLKIMFSYNNKELIINETVPNRFSPKSPDKAHLNLHINSLELGDSAVYFCASSQRDSNTEAFFGQGTRLTVV.

The genes are TRBV5-4 and TRBJ1-1. This CDR3 is 12 amino acids long. Looked up from germline, CDR1 is SGHNT and CDR2 is YYREEE (reference sequence). This CDR3 reads CASSFGRTEAFF.